The 9 T cell receptor beta chains listed next were all sequenced from one sample in a study of OX40 agonist ivuxolimab in advanced cancers. Sequenced by immunoSEQ multiplex PCR; TCRdb stores in-frame clones only, minus some. The table has more than 75,000 clones, approximately 81% seen once; the top ten hold approximately 1.2%. The source material was CD4+ or CD8+ T cells sorted from blood, sampled in a trial of the OX40 agonist ivuxolimab. The receptors stem from an adult with an advanced solid tumor such as melanoma, head and neck, liver or kidney cancer.

As for this clone: A much larger clone is a single base away; this may be a read error. Different DNA sequences within this sample yield the same CDR3. The chain employs TRBV27 and TRBJ1-6; the match to TRBD1 covers 9 bases. CDR3 length: 15 amino acids. Germline loops: CDR1 MNHEY, CDR2 SMNVEV (reference sequence). The CDR3 nucleotides are TGTGCTAGCAGTTTTATGACAGGGGGAAATTCACCCCTCCACTTT. It specifies CASSFMTGGNSPLHF.

The chain carries TRBV7-9 and TRBJ1-2; 9 nucleotides line up with TRBD1. Germline values: CDR1 SEHNR, CDR2 FQNEAQ (reference sequence). Losses at the gene ends were 2 bases for V and 6 bases for J; bases not matched to a gene: 7. The CDR3 is 15 residues long. Here the CDR3 reads CASSLWGQGGDGYTF. The CDR3 coding sequence is TGTGCCAGCAGCTTATGGGGACAGGGAGGGGATGGCTACACCTTC.

The rearrangement joins TRBV27 to TRBJ1-1; 7 bases match TRBD1. V was clipped by 5 bases and J by 10 bases; unmatched bases: 7. Germline V gives CDR1 MNHEY, CDR2 SMNVEV (reference sequence). CDR3 length: 12 residues. CDR3 in amino acids: CASSTTGRGAFF. In nucleotides, the CDR3 is TGTGCCAGCAGTACGACAGGGCGTGGAGCTTTCTTT.

This clone was seen a single time. The chain links TRBV10-3 to TRBJ2-2; 9 nucleotides line up with TRBD1. V lost 6 bases, J lost 3 bases, and 5 bases stayed unmatched. The CDR3 loop spans 15 amino acids. Germline CDR1 and CDR2: ENHRY and SYGVKD. CDR3 in DNA: TGTGCCATCAGAACGGACAGGGGCGACACCGGGGAGCTGTTTTTT. This encodes CAIRTDRGDTGELFF.

This chain connects TRBV6-6 to TRBJ1-1, with D unresolved. V lost 4 bases, J lost 11 bases, and 17 bases lay in between. Germline V gene sequence: CDR1 MNHNY, CDR2 SVGAGI (reference sequence). The CDR3 contains 13 residues. The CDR3 spells CASSSIRESGAFF. The DNA for the CDR3 is TGTGCCAGCAGTTCCATTCGGGAGTCTGGGGCTTTCTTT.

The chain uses TRBV5-1 and TRBJ1-1; D uncertain. The CDR3 extends over 14 amino acids. Germline V gene sequence: CDR1 SGHRS, CDR2 YFSETQ. Between the trimmed V and J ends, which lost 3 bases and 0 bases, there was a span of 9 bases. CDR3 coding DNA: TGCGCCAGCAGCTACGGCAGCATGAACACTGAAGCTTTCTTT. Translated, it gives CASSYGSMNTEAFF.

The gene calls are TRBV28 and TRBJ2-6; D perhaps matches TRBD2 (6 bases). The CDR3 has 17 amino acids. Trimming took 3 bases from V and 0 from J, leaving 12 bases between them. Germline assignment: CDR1 MDHEN and CDR2 SYDVKM. CDR3 sequence: CASSFGGTPSGANVLTF. Here the CDR3 DNA reads TGTGCCAGCAGTTTTGGGGGGACTCCCTCTGGGGCCAACGTCCTGACTTTC. Variable domain in full (rest from reference TRBV28 and TRBJ2-6): DVKVTQSSRYLVKRTGEKVFLECVQDMDHENMFWYRQDPGLGLRLIYFSYDVKMKEKGDIPEGYSVSREKKERFSLILESASTNQTSMYLCASSFGGTPSGANVLTFGAGSRLTVL.

This chain uses TRBV30 with TRBJ1-6, with 7 bases identical to TRBD1. The CDR3 is 16 amino acids. Germline V CDR1 and CDR2: GTSNPN, SVGIG (reference sequence). The trim removed 6 bases at V and 7 bases at J, leaving 15 bases unmatched. CDR3 amino acids: CACSGAGTALNSPLHF. The CDR3 nucleotides are TGTGCCTGCTCTGGAGCCGGGACAGCCCTCAATTCACCCCTCCACTTT. Drawing the rest from reference TRBV30 and TRBJ1-6, the complete variable domain is SQTIHQWPATLVQPVGSPLSLECTVEGTSNPNLYWYRQAAGRGLQLLFYSVGIGQISSEVPQNLSASRPQDRQFILSSKKLLLSDSGFYLCACSGAGTALNSPLHFGNGTRLTVT.

Only one count was recorded for this clone. The V call is TRBV10-3, the J call TRBJ2-3; 10 nucleotides match TRBD2. The V and J ends lost 6 bases and 6 bases, in that order; junction bases with no gene match: 9. Looked up from germline, CDR1 is ENHRY and CDR2 is SYGVKD. The CDR3 runs 15 residues. The CDR3 reads CAIREGLASADTQYF. CDR3 DNA sequence: TGTGCCATCAGGGAGGGACTAGCGTCCGCTGATACGCAGTATTTT.